The next 7 T cell receptor beta chains were all read from a single sample in a study of T cell responses to AZD1222 COVID-19 vaccine. Repertoires were generated with immunoSEQ multiplex PCR, while TCRdb's copy carries only in-frame clones and drops some. The data hold 85,000 to 95,000 clones, with approximately 91% observed a single time. Sample: peripheral blood, taken 28 days after the second AZD1222 dose. All receptors derive from an adult who received the AZD1222 COVID-19 vaccine.

The count of this clone is one. This rearrangement joins TRBV7-2 to TRBJ1-5; D remains unclear. Trimming stripped 0 bases from V and 7 bases from J, with 10 bases between. The CDR3 has 14 amino acids. Germline V gene sequence: CDR1 SGHTA, CDR2 FQGNSA. The CDR3 DNA reads TGTGCCAGCAGCTTAGCGGGCGGAGGGCAGCCCCAGCATTTT. It is translated as CASSLAGGGQPQHF. The variable domain in full, with the rest retrieved from reference TRBV7-2 and TRBJ1-5, is GAGVSQSPSNKVTEKGKDVELRCDPISGHTALYWYRQSLGQGLEFLIYFQGNSAPDKSGLPSDRFSAERTGGSVSTLTIQRTQQEDSAVYLCASSLAGGGQPQHFGDGTRLSIL.

The chain employs TRBV12-3 or TRBV12-4 and TRBJ2-1, with 7 bases aligning to TRBD2. This CDR3 comprises 12 residues. V trimming: 3 bases; J trimming: 10 bases; junction bases outside the gene matches: 3. The CDR3 nucleotides read TGTGCCAGCAGTTTTCAGGGAGGGGAGCAGTTCTTC. Encoded protein: CASSFQGGEQFF.

V gene TRBV27 combines with J gene TRBJ2-1, with a tentative D call TRBD2 (6 bases). Trimming pared 3 bases from V and 2 bases from J, leaving 11 bases between. The germline CDR1 and CDR2 sequences are MNHEY and SMNVEV (reference sequence). The length of the CDR3 is 15 residues. CDR3 nucleotide sequence: TGTGCCAGCAGTTTTGGCGGGGTCCCCTACAATGAGCAGTTCTTC. It encodes CASSFGGVPYNEQFF.

The CDR3 loop is CASSVEGTSGSYEQYF. The CDR3 DNA reads TGTGCCAGCAGCGTAGAGGGGACTAGCGGCTCCTACGAGCAGTACTTC. The chain uses TRBV9 and TRBJ2-7; 11 nucleotides agree with TRBD2. J lost 0 bases, V lost 0 bases, and 2 bases had no gene match. This CDR3 is 16 amino acids long. The germline gives CDR1 SGDLS, CDR2 YYNGEE.

The gene calls are TRBV7-2 and TRBJ2-7; unclear D gene. Trimming cost V 2 bases and J 2 bases, with 13 bases left between them. The V gene's germline CDR1 is SGHTA and CDR2 FQGNSA. The CDR3 sequence is 15 residues long. CDR3 sequence (DNA): TGTGCCAGCAGCTTAAATCCGGGTCTGGCCTACGAGCAGTACTTC. This encodes CASSLNPGLAYEQYF.

J is TRBJ1-5 and V is TRBV2; D is unclear. Trimming stripped 4 bases from V and 4 bases from J, with 5 bases between. CDR3 length: 12 residues. Germline assignment: CDR1 SNHLY and CDR2 FYNNEI. The CDR3 DNA reads TGTGCCAGCAGTGCGGTAAATCAGCCCCAGCATTTT. Its protein product is CASSAVNQPQHF. The full variable domain, rest sourced from reference TRBV2 and TRBJ1-5, is EPEVTQTPSHQVTQMGQEVILRCVPISNHLYFYWYRQILGQKVEFLVSFYNNEISEKSEIFDDQFSVERPDGSNFTLKIRSTKLEDSAMYFCASSAVNQPQHFGDGTRLSIL.

This rearrangement joins TRBV6-5 to TRBJ1-3; 8 bases map to TRBD1. V lost 7 bases, J lost 5 bases, and 7 bases stayed unmatched. Germline V gene sequence: CDR1 MNHEY, CDR2 SVGAGI. The CDR3 spans 14 residues. Written as DNA, the CDR3 is TGTGCCAGCACCTTGGACAGGGAAAGAAACACCATATATTTT. It is translated as CASTLDRERNTIYF.